The 2 T cell receptor beta chains below all came from one sample that was sequenced in a study of type 1 regulatory T cells. TCRdb fed the reads into MiXCR, producing one record per CDR3 protein. The data hold about 20,000 distinct CDR3 sequences, with 9.5% to 13% observed a single time. Material: CD4+ T cells, either the whole sample or a sorted fraction (not recorded which). The receptors were gathered from a human donor in good health.

This clonotype was seen repeatedly, ten times or more. J is TRBJ2-7 and V is TRBV12-2. TRBV12-2 is designated a pseudogene. The CDR3 runs to 13 residues. The CDR3 coding sequence is TGTGCAAGTCGCTTAGGGCCGCGTTACGAGCAGTACTTC. Its translation: CASRLGPRYEQYF.

This clonotype was counted ten times or more. V is TRBV5-1 and J is TRBJ1-4, with 7 bases fitting TRBD1. Losses at the gene ends were 2 bases for V and 6 bases for J; bases not matched to a gene: 4. The CDR3 loop spans 14 amino acids. The germline gives CDR1 SGHRS, CDR2 YFSETQ. For the CDR3, the DNA is TGCGCCAGCAGCTTACAGGGGTTGGATGAAAAACTGTTTTTT. Residues: CASSLQGLDEKLFF.